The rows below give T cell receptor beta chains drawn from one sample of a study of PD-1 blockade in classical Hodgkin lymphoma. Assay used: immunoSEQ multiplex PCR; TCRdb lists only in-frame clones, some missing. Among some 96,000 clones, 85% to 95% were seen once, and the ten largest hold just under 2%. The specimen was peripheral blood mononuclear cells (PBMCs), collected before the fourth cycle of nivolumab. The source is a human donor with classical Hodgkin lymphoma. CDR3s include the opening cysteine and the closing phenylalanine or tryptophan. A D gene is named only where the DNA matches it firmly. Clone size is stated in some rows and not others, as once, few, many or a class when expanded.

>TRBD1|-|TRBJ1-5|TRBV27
CASSLTGGENQPQHF
TGTGCCAGCAGTTTAACAGGGGGCGAAAATCAGCCCCAGCATTTT
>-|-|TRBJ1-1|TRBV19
CASSMAAVNTEAFF
TGTGCCAGTAGTATGGCGGCGGTGAACACTGAAGCTTTCTTT
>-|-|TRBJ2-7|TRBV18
CASSPGVGYEQYF
TGTGCCAGCTCACCGGGAGTGGGCTACGAGCAGTACTTC
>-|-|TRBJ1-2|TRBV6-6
CASSTPGGWDYGYTF
TGTGCCAGCAGTACCCCGGGGGGGTGGGACTATGGCTACACCTTC
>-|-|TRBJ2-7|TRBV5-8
CASSHNRVSEQYF
TGTGCCAGCAGCCACAACAGGGTGTCCGAGCAGTACTTC
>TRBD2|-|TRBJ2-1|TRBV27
CATAGVANNEQFF
TGTGCCACCGCGGGGGTTGCCAACAATGAGCAGTTCTTC
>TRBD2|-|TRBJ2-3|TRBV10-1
CASSGGLGPDTQYF
TGCGCCAGCAGTGGAGGACTAGGTCCAGATACGCAGTATTTT
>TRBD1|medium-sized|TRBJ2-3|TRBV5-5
CASSSPLGGGTQYF
TGTGCCAGCAGCTCTCCCCTAGGGGGCGGGACGCAGTATTTT
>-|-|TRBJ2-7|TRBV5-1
CASSFGDSAYEQYF
TGCGCCAGCAGCTTTGGCGACAGTGCCTACGAGCAGTACTTC
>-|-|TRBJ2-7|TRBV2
CASSEDFHLGLLAYEQYF
TGTGCCAGCAGTGAAGATTTCCATTTGGGTCTTCTGGCCTACGAGCAGTACTTC
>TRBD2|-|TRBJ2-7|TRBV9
CASSPHPSGSAYEQYF
TGTGCCAGCAGCCCCCACCCTAGCGGGAGCGCCTACGAGCAGTACTTC
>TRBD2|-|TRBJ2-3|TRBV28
CAINLAGGPDTQYF
TGTGCCATCAACCTAGCGGGAGGCCCAGATACGCAGTATTTT
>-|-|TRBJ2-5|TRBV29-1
CSVDTDFAQYF
TGCAGCGTTGATACAGACTTTGCCCAGTACTTC
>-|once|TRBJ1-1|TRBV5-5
CASSFRWGGTEAFF
TGTGCCAGCAGCTTCCGCTGGGGAGGCACTGAAGCTTTCTTT
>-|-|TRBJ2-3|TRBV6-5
CASSYRRPGHTDTQYF
TGTGCCAGCAGTTACCGGCGCCCAGGGCACACAGATACGCAGTATTTT
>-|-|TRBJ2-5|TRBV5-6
CASTLLVGPQGSETQYF
TGTGCCAGCACCCTCTTAGTGGGGCCACAGGGAAGCGAGACCCAGTACTTC
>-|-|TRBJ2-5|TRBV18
CASSLYRVYQETQYF
TGTGCCAGCTCACTCTACAGGGTGTACCAAGAGACCCAGTACTTC
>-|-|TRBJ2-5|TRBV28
CASSVTGRQETQYF
TGTGCCAGCAGTGTCACGGGACGCCAAGAGACCCAGTACTTC
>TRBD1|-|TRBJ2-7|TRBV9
CASSVGGTGKEQYF
TGTGCCAGCAGCGTAGGGGGGACAGGGAAAGAGCAGTACTTC
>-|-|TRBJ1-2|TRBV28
CASSGLAGYGYTF
TGTGCCAGCAGTGGGCTGGCGGGATATGGCTACACCTTC
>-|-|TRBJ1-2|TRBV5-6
CASSLAGVYKNGYTF
TGTGCCAGCAGCTTGGCGGGGGTCTATAAGAATGGCTACACCTTC
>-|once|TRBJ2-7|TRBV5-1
CASSLGGAPDLYEQYF
TGCGCCAGCAGCTTGGGGGGGGCCCCTGATCTCTACGAGCAGTACTTC
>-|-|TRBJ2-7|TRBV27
CASSLSQGPSYEQYF
TGTGCCAGCAGTTTATCGCAGGGACCCTCTTACGAGCAGTACTTC
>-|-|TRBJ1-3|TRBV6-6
CASSRRAGDLRNTIYF
TGTGCCAGCAGTCGGAGGGCGGGGGATTTAAGAAACACCATATATTTT
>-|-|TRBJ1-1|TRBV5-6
CASSWGAAVFPGNTEAFF
TGTGCCAGCAGTTGGGGGGCAGCCGTGTTTCCGGGAAACACTGAAGCTTTCTTT
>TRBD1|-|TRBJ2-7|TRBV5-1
CASSSGPGQGHEQYF
TGCGCCAGCAGCTCGGGGCCGGGACAGGGGCACGAGCAGTACTTC
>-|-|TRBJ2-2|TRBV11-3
CASSLALVGELFF
TGTGCCAGCAGCTTAGCTTTGGTCGGGGAGCTGTTTTTT